This entry describes one TCR beta chain. The entry originates in a study of T cell changes during pregnancy in multiple sclerosis. Sequencing used immunoSEQ multiplex PCR; TCRdb keeps in-frame clones, though not all of them. The data hold nearly 110,000 clones, with 91% observed a single time. This CDR3 is built from 17 residues. CDR1 and CDR2 (germline): KGHSH, LQKENI. V dropped 2 bases and J dropped 1; count of bases not matched to a gene: 5. The chain employs TRBV18 and TRBJ2-3; 11 bases fit TRBD2. The clonotype originates from a female donor with multiple sclerosis, enrolled in a pregnancy study. The sample consisted of peripheral blood, taken before pregnancy. CDR3 protein: CASSPSSGGARTDTQYF. DNA of the CDR3: TGTGCCAGCTCACCAAGTAGCGGGGGGGCCCGCACAGATACGCAGTATTTT.